A single sample gave rise to the 17 T cell receptor beta chains below, sequenced in a study of regulatory T cells in long-lasting Graves disease. The time point: persistent/refractory GD, antithyroid drugs over 5 years with positive TRAb. RNA extracted from PBMCs served as the sequencing template. Assembly of TCR beta libraries relied on iRepertoire HTBI primers together with Arm-PCR of CDR3 regions. TCRdb reprocessed the multiplex PCR reads via MiXCR and lists one record per CDR3 protein. The sample has around 450,000 distinct CDR3 sequences, roughly a fifth seen once. This specimen was peripheral blood mononuclear cells (PBMCs), taken when the disease was refractory, from a patient treated with antithyroid drugs. These TCRs come from a female donor with Graves disease.

The rearrangement joins TRBV4-1 to TRBJ1-4, with a tentative D call TRBD1 (5 bases). Germline CDR1 and CDR2: MGHRA and YSYEKL. The CDR3 consists of 17 residues. Deletions cut 6 bases from V and 0 bases from J, with 17 bases between. CDR3 protein: CASSLWRGEATNEKLFF. As DNA, the CDR3 is TGCGCCAGCAGTCTTTGGAGGGGAGAAGCAACTAATGAAAAACTGTTTTTT.

The chain carries TRBV11-2 and TRBJ2-1, with 9 bases matching TRBD2. CDR1 SGHAT and CDR2 FQNNGV come from the germline V gene. V shed 1 base and J 7 bases; nucleotides not matched to a gene: 17. The CDR3 has 19 amino acids. CDR3 coding DNA: TGTGCCAGCAGCTTAGTGGGCACGGGACGGGGACTAGCAATTAATGAGCAGTTCTTC. Residues: CASSLVGTGRGLAINEQFF.

The rearrangement uses TRBV18 and TRBJ1-5; no reliable D call. Germline V gene sequence: CDR1 KGHSH, CDR2 LQKENI. The CDR3 contains 16 residues. The V end was cut by 2 bases, the J end by 0 bases, with 11 bases between. CDR3 coding DNA: TGTGCCAGCTCACCAAGGACGGCTAATAGCAATCAGCCCCAGCATTTT. Translated, it gives CASSPRTANSNQPQHF.

The rearrangement links TRBV7-9 to TRBJ2-7; a possible D gene is TRBD2 (5 bases). Trimming took 5 bases from V and 3 from J, leaving 11 bases between them. Germline V gene sequence: CDR1 SEHNR, CDR2 FQNEAQ (reference sequence). CDR3 length: 13 amino acids. The CDR3 coding sequence is TGTGCCAGCAGCCCCACGACTAACTACGAGCAGTACTTC. Encoded protein: CASSPTTNYEQYF.

This clonotype was seen ten or more times. The CDR3: CSARVPGQRTYGYTF. In DNA, the CDR3 is TGCAGTGCTAGAGTTCCGGGACAGAGGACCTATGGCTACACCTTC. This chain links TRBV20-1 with TRBJ1-2, with 7 bases identical to TRBD1. Germline CDR1 DFQATT, CDR2 SNEGSKA (reference sequence). The length of the CDR3 is 15 residues. The V and J ends lost 1 base and 4 bases, in that order; junction bases with no gene match: 9.

This clonotype was observed many times. The chain employs TRBV28 and TRBJ1-2, with 7 bases that match TRBD1. The CDR3 sequence is 15 residues long. The trim removed 2 bases at V and 3 bases at J, leaving 6 bases unmatched. Germline V gene lookup returns CDR1 MDHEN and CDR2 SYDVKM. CDR3 in DNA: TGTGCCAGCAGTTTACCTCGGGACAGCCACTATGGCTACACCTTC. This translates into CASSLPRDSHYGYTF.

Ten or more counts support this clonotype. The CDR3 reads CASSEAGGHYGYTF. The DNA of the CDR3 is TGTGCCAGCAGTGAGGCAGGGGGGCACTATGGCTACACCTTC. The V call is TRBV2, the J call TRBJ1-2; 7 bases fit TRBD1. CDR1 and CDR2 (germline): SNHLY, FYNNEI. V shed 3 bases and J 3 bases; nucleotides not matched to a gene: 4. CDR3 length: 14 residues.

This clonotype was observed at least ten times. V usage is TRBV5-1 and J usage is TRBJ2-7, with 7 bases matching TRBD1. This CDR3 is 16 amino acids long. The germline V gene encodes CDR1 SGHRS and CDR2 YFSETQ. J was trimmed by 3 bases and V by 0 bases; bases with no gene match: 9. DNA for the CDR3: TGCGCCAGCAGCTTGGCCCCTGGACAGGCCCGCTACGAGCAGTACTTC. It yields the protein CASSLAPGQARYEQYF.

This clonotype was detected many times. The chain couples TRBV28 to TRBJ2-5; 7 bases line up with TRBD2. Trimming cost V 5 bases and J 5 bases; bases outside gene matches: 11. The CDR3 has 15 amino acids. Germline lookup yields CDR1 MDHEN and CDR2 SYDVKM. Here the CDR3 reads CASSTLSGPRETQYF. Here the CDR3 DNA reads TGTGCCAGCAGTACCCTTAGCGGGCCCCGGGAGACCCAGTACTTC.

At least ten counts were recorded for this clonotype. The genes are TRBV30 and TRBJ1-1; D perhaps matches TRBD1 (6 bases). The CDR3 is 13 residues long. The germline V and J ends were trimmed by 5 bases and 3 bases, with 13 bases remaining between them. Germline V gives CDR1 GTSNPN, CDR2 SVGIG (reference sequence). This CDR3 is CAWWGARDTEAFF. In nucleotides, the CDR3 is TGTGCCTGGTGGGGGGCCCGAGACACTGAAGCTTTCTTT.

This clonotype was picked up a small number of times. The J gene is TRBJ1-1, the V gene TRBV7-9; 7 nucleotides line up with TRBD1. Germline V gene data show CDR1 as SEHNR and CDR2 as FQNEAQ (reference sequence). CDR3 size: 15 residues. The V gene end was trimmed by 5 bases and the J gene end by 5 bases; junction bases not matched to a gene: 11. The CDR3 spells CASSPRGDGSTEAFF. The CDR3 DNA is TGTGCCAGCAGCCCCAGGGGGGATGGGTCAACTGAAGCTTTCTTT.

This clonotype was counted many times. This chain connects TRBV28 to TRBJ1-3; 7 bases are a match to TRBD1. The CDR3 length is 17 residues. Germline V gene sequence: CDR1 MDHEN, CDR2 SYDVKM. V dropped 6 bases and J dropped 0; count of bases not matched to a gene: 11. In DNA form, the CDR3 reads TGTGCCAGCAGAGATGGGACAGCTACTCGCTCTGGAAACACCATATATTTT. Its translation is CASRDGTATRSGNTIYF.

This clonotype was picked up many times. This sequence joins TRBV12-3 or TRBV12-4 and TRBJ2-7; D possibly matches TRBD1 or TRBD2 (5 bases each). This CDR3 contains 14 residues. Trimming left V 3 bases short and J 2 bases short, with 11 bases between. CDR3 nucleotide sequence: TGTGCCAGCAGTTTGGAGGCAGGGCCCTACGAGCAGTACTTC. Its protein is CASSLEAGPYEQYF.

This clonotype was seen at least ten times. This sequence joins TRBV12-3 or TRBV12-4 and TRBJ2-7; 7 nucleotides align to TRBD1. Trimming cost V 1 base and J 2 bases; bases outside gene matches: 5. This CDR3 comprises 15 residues. The CDR3 reads CASSLVFRGTYEQYF. CDR3 in DNA: TGTGCCAGCAGTTTAGTGTTCAGGGGGACCTACGAGCAGTACTTC.

The chain is built from TRBV4-1 and TRBJ2-4; possible D gene TRBD2, 6 bases. Trimming removed 0 bases at V and 0 bases at J, with 15 bases between. The CDR3 has 18 residues. CDR1 MGHRA and CDR2 YSYEKL come from the germline V gene. As DNA, the CDR3 is TGCGCCAGCAGCCAAGAGGGTGGCGGGACCGTAGCCAAAAACATTCAGTACTTC. Amino acid sequence: CASSQEGGGTVAKNIQYF.

The chain links TRBV28 to TRBJ2-7; 12 nucleotides align to TRBD2. The CDR3 totals 19 residues. Germline lookup yields CDR1 MDHEN and CDR2 SYDVKM. V lost 3 bases, J lost 9 bases, and 21 bases stayed unmatched. The CDR3 DNA reads as TGTGCCAGCAGTTTGGGACTAGCGGGCGGTGGGCCGTCGCTACGAGGGCAGTACTTC. It encodes CASSLGLAGGGPSLRGQYF.

This clonotype was recorded many times. V is TRBV6-1 and J is TRBJ1-4, with D unresolved. CDR3 length: 16 residues. Germline V gives CDR1 MNHNS, CDR2 SASEGT. Trimming took off 6 bases at V and 4 bases at J, with 18 bases between the two ends. For the CDR3, the DNA is TGTGCCAGCAGCTCTGGACTCCTGCCGGGTAATGAAAAACTGTTTTTT. Its protein is CASSSGLLPGNEKLFF.